This T cell receptor beta chain is from a study of blood T cell repertoires in COVID-19. Looking at the study overall: Sites across the United States, Italy and Spain contributed samples from acute and convalescent COVID-19. T cells, B-cell-depleted T cells, or PBMCs supplied cDNA or gDNA.

In the source study's methods: Counts of nucleated cells, estimated from reference gene primer amplification, were obtained. The protocol was immunoSEQ multiplex PCR, while the TCRdb copy is restricted to in-frame clones and leaves out a portion. The V and J calls and clone size are taken from that table; D and trimming were inferred from the DNA. The table has nearly 30,000 clones, about 88% seen once. The receptor comes from a man between 65 and 85 years old with active or convalescent COVID-19. The material sequenced was peripheral blood.

The CDR3 sequence: CASSRMIAGVGTDTQYF. The CDR3 nucleotides read TGTGCCAGCAGCCGGATGATAGCGGGAGTAGGTACAGATACGCAGTATTTT. V usage is TRBV3-1 (or the pseudogene TRBV3-2) and J usage is TRBJ2-3; 9 positions match TRBD2. The CDR3 contains 17 residues. Germline V gene data show CDR1 as LGHDT and CDR2 as YNNKEL (reference sequence). With V trimmed by 4 bases and J by 3 bases, 11 bases remained unmatched.